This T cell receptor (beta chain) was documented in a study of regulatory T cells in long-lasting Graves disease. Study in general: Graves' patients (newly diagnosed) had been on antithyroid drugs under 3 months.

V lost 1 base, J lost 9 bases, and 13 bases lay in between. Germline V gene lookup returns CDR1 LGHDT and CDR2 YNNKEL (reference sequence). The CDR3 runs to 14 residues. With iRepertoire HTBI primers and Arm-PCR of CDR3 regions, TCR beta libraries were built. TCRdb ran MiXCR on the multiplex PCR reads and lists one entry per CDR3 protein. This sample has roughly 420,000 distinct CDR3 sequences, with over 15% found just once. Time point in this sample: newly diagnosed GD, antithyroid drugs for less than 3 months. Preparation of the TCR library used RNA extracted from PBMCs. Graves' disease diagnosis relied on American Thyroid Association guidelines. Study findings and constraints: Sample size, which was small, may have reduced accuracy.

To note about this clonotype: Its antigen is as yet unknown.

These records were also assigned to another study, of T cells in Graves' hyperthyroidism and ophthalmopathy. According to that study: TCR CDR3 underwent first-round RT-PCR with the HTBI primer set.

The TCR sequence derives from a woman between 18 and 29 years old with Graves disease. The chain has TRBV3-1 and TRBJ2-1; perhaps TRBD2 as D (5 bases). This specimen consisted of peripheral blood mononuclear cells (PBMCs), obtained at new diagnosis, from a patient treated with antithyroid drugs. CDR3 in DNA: TGTGCCAGCAGCCAAGGCGGGCGAGGCGGTGAGCAGTTCTTC. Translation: CASSQGGRGGEQFF.